This T cell receptor (beta chain) comes out of a study of CD8+CD57+ T cells in acquired aplastic anemia. This clonotype occurred many times. CDR1 and CDR2 (germline): KGHDR, SFDVKD. J was trimmed by 5 bases and V by 3 bases; bases with no gene match: 2. The CDR3 is 15 amino acids. Only patients with CD8+CD57+ cell expansion on flow cytometry were chosen for sequencing. Template material for TCR beta VDJ and CDR3 profiling consisted of genomic DNA. TCRdb re-derived calls from the reads in MiXCR, one entry per CDR3 protein. This sample has some 200,000 distinct CDR3 sequences; approximately 52% occur once, and the top ten carry around 2%.

The chain carries TRBV24-1 and TRBJ2-5, with 13 nucleotides matching TRBD2. The sequencing sample was made of sorted CD4+, CD8+, or CD8+CD57+ T cells (not recorded which) from PBMCs. The TCR was taken from a human donor with aplastic anemia. This chain's CDR3 is CATSDPTSGGETQYF. CDR3 in DNA: TGTGCCACCAGTGATCCGACTAGCGGGGGGGAGACCCAGTACTTC.